The T cell receptor (beta chain) under discussion was sequenced for a study of response to subunit inactivated influenza vaccine. TCRdb recomputed calls from the RT-PCR reads with MiXCR, one row per CDR3 protein. Of 500,000 to 600,000 distinct CDR3 sequences in the sample, over 10% are singletons; the top ten hold about an eighth. Study results and limitations: The authors put forward the suggestion that each seasonal influenza vaccination may bring in only a limited number of new T cells.

The sample holds a few counts of this clonotype. Its antigen remains unknown. This material consisted of PBMCs from blood, taken more than 35 days after vaccination. The receptor was isolated from a man aged 50 to 60 who received an inactivated influenza vaccine.

CDR3 loop: CASSQETSGHQYNEQFF. CDR3 nucleotides: TGTGCCAGCAGCCAAGAGACTAGCGGACACCAATACAATGAGCAGTTCTTC. The rearrangement uses TRBV3-1 and TRBJ2-1; 9 nucleotides agree with TRBD2. V was pared by 0 bases and J by 4 bases, with 7 bases of the junction left unmatched. This CDR3 has 17 amino acids. From germline, CDR1 is LGHDT and CDR2 YNNKEL (reference sequence).